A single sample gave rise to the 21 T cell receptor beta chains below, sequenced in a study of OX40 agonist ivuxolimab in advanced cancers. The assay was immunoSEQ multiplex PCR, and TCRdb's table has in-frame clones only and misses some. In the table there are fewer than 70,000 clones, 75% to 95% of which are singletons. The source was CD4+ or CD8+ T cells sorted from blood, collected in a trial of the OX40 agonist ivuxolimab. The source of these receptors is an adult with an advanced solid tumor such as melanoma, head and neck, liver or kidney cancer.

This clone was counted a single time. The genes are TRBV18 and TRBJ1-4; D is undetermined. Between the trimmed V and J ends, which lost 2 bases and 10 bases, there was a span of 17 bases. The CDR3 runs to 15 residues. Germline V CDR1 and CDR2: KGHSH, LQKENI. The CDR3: CASSPSNEGFGKLFF. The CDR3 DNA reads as TGTGCCAGCTCACCATCGAACGAAGGATTTGGAAAACTGTTTTTT. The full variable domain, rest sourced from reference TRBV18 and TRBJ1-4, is NAGVMQNPRHLVRRRGQEARLRCSPMKGHSHVYWYRQLPEEGLKFMVYLQKENIIDESGMPKERFSAEFPKEGPSILRIQQVVRGDSAAYFCASSPSNEGFGKLFFGSGTQLSVL.

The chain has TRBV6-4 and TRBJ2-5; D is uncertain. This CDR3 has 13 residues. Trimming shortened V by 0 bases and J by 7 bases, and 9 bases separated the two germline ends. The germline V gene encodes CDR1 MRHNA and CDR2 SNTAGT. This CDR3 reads CASSDSLDTTQYF. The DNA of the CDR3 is TGTGCCAGCAGTGACTCATTAGATACGACCCAGTACTTC.

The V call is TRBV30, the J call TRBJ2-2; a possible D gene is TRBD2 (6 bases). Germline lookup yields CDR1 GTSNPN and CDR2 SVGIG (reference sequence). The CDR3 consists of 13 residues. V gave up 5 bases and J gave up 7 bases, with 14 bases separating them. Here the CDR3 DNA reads TGTGCCTGGGGGCTAGGAGGGGACGGGGAGCTGTTTTTT. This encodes CAWGLGGDGELFF.

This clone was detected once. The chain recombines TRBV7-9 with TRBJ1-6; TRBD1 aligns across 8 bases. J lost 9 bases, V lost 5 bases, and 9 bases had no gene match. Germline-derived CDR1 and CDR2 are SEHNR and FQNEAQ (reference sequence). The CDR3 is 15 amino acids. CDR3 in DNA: TGTGCCAGCAGCCTTAGACAGGGGATCGGTTCACCCCTCCACTTT. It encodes CASSLRQGIGSPLHF.

The CDR3 is CASSPRTASSYNSPLHF. Written as DNA, the CDR3 is TGTGCCAGCAGTCCAAGGACAGCGAGCTCCTATAATTCACCCCTCCACTTT. The chain joins TRBV27 to TRBJ1-6; a weak D match, TRBD1 (6 bases). The CDR3 runs to 17 residues. Per germline, CDR1 MNHEY and CDR2 SMNVEV (reference sequence). V lost 5 bases and J lost 0, with 14 bases in between.

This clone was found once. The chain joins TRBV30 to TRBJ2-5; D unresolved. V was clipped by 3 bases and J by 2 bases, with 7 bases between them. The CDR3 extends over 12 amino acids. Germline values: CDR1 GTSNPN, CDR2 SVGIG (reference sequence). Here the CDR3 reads CAWRRIQETQYF. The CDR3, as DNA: TGTGCCTGGAGACGGATACAAGAGACCCAGTACTTC. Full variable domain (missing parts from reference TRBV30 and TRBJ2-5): SQTIHQWPATLVQPVGSPLSLECTVEGTSNPNLYWYRQAAGRGLQLLFYSVGIGQISSEVPQNLSASRPQDRQFILSSKKLLLSDSGFYLCAWRRIQETQYFGPGTRLLVL.

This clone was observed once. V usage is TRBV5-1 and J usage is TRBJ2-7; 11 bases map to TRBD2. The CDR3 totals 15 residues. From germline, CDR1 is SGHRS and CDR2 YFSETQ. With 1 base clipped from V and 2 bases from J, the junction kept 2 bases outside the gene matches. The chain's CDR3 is CASSLTSGGPYEQYF. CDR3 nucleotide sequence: TGCGCCAGCAGCTTGACTAGCGGGGGCCCCTACGAGCAGTACTTC.

CDR3 DNA sequence: TGTGCCAGCAGCTACTTCCGGACAGGGAACTACGAGCAGTACTTC. This translates into CASSYFRTGNYEQYF. The rearrangement uses TRBV5-5 and TRBJ2-7; TRBD1 agrees at 8 bases. Losses at the gene ends were 3 bases for V and 3 bases for J; bases not matched to a gene: 8. The CDR3 covers 15 residues. CDR1 and CDR2 from the germline V gene are SGHKS and YYEKEE (reference sequence). Full variable domain (rest looked up from reference TRBV5-5 and TRBJ2-7): DAGVTQSPTHLIKTRGQQVTLRCSPISGHKSVSWYQQVLGQGPQFIFQYYEKEERGRGNFPDRFSARQFPNYSSELNVNALLLGDSALYLCASSYFRTGNYEQYFGPGTRLTVT.

The CDR3: CASSLGGGINEKLFF. The CDR3 DNA follows: TGTGCCAGCAGCTTAGGCGGGGGCATAAATGAAAAACTGTTTTTT. This chain connects TRBV11-2 to TRBJ1-4; a possible D gene is TRBD1 (6 bases). The germline gives CDR1 SGHAT, CDR2 FQNNGV. This CDR3 spans 15 amino acids. The V end was cut by 1 base, the J end by 5 bases, with 11 bases between.

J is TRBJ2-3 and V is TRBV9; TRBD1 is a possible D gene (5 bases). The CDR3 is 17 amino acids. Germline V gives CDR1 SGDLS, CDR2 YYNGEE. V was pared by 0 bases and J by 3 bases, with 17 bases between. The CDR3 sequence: CASSVAGKAGPTDTQYF. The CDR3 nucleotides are TGTGCCAGCAGCGTAGCTGGTAAGGCAGGGCCAACAGATACGCAGTATTTT.

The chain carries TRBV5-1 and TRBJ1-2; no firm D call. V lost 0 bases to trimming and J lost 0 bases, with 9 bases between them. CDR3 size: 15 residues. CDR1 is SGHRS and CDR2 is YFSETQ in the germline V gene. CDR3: CASSLGLRANYGYTF. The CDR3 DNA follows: TGCGCCAGCAGCTTGGGACTCCGGGCTAACTATGGCTACACCTTC.

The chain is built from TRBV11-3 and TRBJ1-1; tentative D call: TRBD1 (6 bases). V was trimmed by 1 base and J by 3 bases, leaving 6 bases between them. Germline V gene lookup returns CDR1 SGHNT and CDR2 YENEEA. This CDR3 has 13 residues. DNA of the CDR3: TGTGCCAGCAGCTTAGCAGGGGACACTGAAGCTTTCTTT. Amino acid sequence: CASSLAGDTEAFF.

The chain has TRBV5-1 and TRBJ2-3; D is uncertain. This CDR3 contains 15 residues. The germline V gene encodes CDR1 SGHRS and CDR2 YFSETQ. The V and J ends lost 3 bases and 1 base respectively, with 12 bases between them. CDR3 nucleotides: TGCGCCAGCAGCTCACGCGGATCCGGCACAGATACGCAGTATTTT. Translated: CASSSRGSGTDTQYF.

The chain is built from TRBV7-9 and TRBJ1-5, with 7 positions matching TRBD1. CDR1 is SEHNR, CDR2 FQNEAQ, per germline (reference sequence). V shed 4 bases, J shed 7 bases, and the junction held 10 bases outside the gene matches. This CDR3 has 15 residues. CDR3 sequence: CASSSSRDRLQPQHF. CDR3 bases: TGTGCCAGCAGCTCGTCCCGGGACAGACTCCAGCCCCAGCATTTT.

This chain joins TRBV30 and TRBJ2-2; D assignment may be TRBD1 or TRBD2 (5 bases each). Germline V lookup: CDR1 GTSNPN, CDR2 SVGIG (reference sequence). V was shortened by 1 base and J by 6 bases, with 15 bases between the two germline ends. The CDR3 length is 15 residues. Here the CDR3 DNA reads TGTGCCTGGAGTGCGCCCGGGACCAGGGCCGGGGAGCTGTTTTTT. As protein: CAWSAPGTRAGELFF. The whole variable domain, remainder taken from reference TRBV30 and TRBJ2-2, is SQTIHQWPATLVQPVGSPLSLECTVEGTSNPNLYWYRQAAGRGLQLLFYSVGIGQISSEVPQNLSASRPQDRQFILSSKKLLLSDSGFYLCAWSAPGTRAGELFFGEGSRLTVL.

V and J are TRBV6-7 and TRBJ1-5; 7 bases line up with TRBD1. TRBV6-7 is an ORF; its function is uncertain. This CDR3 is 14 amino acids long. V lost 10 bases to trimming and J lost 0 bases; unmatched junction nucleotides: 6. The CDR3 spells CAIPGTDSNQPQHF. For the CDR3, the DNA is TGTGCCATCCCCGGGACAGATAGCAATCAGCCCCAGCATTTT.

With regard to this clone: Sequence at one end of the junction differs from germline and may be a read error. The CDR3 DNA is TGTGCCGGTAGTCGCGAAGGGTACACTGAAGCTTTCTTT. Its protein product is CAGSREGYTEAFF. V gene TRBV19 combines with J gene TRBJ1-1, with no clear D. This CDR3 is built from 13 residues. CDR1 and CDR2 from the germline V gene are LNHDA and SQIVND (reference sequence). The whole variable domain, filled in from reference TRBV19 and TRBJ1-1, reads DGGITQSPKYLFRKEGQNVTLSCEQNLNHDAMYWYRQDPGQGLRLIYYSQIVNDFQKGDIAEGYSVSREKKESFPLTVTSAQKNPTAFYLCAGSREGYTEAFFGQGTRLTVV.

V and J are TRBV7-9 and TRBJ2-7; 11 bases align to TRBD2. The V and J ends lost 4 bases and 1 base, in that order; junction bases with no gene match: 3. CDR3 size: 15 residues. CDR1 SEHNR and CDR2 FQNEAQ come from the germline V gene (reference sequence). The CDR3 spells CASSSRLAGSYEQYF. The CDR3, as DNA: TGTGCCAGCAGCTCCCGACTAGCGGGGTCCTACGAGCAGTACTTC. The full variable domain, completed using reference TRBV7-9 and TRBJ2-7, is DTGVSQNPRHKITKRGQNVTFRCDPISEHNRLYWYRQTLGQGPEFLTYFQNEAQLEKSRLLSDRFSAERPKGSFSTLEIQRTEQGDSAMYLCASSSRLAGSYEQYFGPGTRLTVT.

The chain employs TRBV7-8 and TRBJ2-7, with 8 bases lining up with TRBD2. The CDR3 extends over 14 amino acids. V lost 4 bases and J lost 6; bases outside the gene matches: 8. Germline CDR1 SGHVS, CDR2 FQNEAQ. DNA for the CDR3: TGTGCCAGCAGCTCGGGGGGGGAGGTCGGCGAGCAGTACTTC. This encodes CASSSGGEVGEQYF.

Written as DNA, the CDR3 is TGTGCCAGCAGTGCCAGGGTTCGCACTGAAGCTTTCTTT. It specifies CASSARVRTEAFF. V is TRBV6-5 and J is TRBJ1-1; D is possibly TRBD1 (5 bases). Germline V lookup: CDR1 MNHEY, CDR2 SVGAGI. CDR3 length: 13 amino acids. V was shortened by 5 bases and J by 4 bases, with 11 bases between the two germline ends.

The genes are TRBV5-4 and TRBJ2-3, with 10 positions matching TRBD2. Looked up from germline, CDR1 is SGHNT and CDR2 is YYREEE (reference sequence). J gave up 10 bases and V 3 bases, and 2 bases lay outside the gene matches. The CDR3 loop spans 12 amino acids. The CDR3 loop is CASSSLAGSQYF. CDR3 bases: TGTGCCAGCAGCTCACTAGCGGGGTCGCAGTATTTT.